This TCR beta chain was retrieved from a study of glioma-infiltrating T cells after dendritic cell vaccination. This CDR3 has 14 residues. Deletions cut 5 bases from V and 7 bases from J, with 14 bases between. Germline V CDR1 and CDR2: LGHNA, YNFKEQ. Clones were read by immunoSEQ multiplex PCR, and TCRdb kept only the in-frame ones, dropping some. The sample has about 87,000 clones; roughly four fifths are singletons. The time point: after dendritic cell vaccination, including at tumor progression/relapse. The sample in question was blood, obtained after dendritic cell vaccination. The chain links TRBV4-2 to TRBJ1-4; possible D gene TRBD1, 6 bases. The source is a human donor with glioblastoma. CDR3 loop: CASSINRDGEKLFF. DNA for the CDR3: TGTGCCAGCAGCATAAACAGGGATGGTGAAAAACTGTTTTTT.